The clone carrying this T cell receptor beta chain was counted ten times or more. The data originate from a study of T cells of healthy individuals. MiXCR, applied by TCRdb to the 5' RACE reads, yields one record per CDR3 protein. This sample carries fewer than 75,000 distinct CDR3 sequences, 16% of them seen once, and the ten largest clones take less than 6%. CDR3 length equals 17 residues. Losses at the gene ends were 1 base for V and 0 bases for J; bases not matched to a gene: 8. CDR1 is SEHNR and CDR2 is FQNEAQ in the germline V gene (reference sequence). This sequence originates from a human donor in good health. The genes are TRBV7-9 and TRBJ1-1; 7 bases agree with TRBD1. CDR3 nucleotide sequence: TGTGCCAGCAGCTTAGTTGCAGGGGGACTAATGAACACTGAAGCTTTCTTT. It translates to CASSLVAGGLMNTEAFF. The whole variable domain, remainder taken from reference TRBV7-9 and TRBJ1-1, is DTGVSQNPRHKITKRGQNVTFRCDPISEHNRLYWYRQTLGQGPEFLTYFQNEAQLEKSRLLSDRFSAERPKGSFSTLEIQRTEQGDSAMYLCASSLVAGGLMNTEAFFGQGTRLTVV.